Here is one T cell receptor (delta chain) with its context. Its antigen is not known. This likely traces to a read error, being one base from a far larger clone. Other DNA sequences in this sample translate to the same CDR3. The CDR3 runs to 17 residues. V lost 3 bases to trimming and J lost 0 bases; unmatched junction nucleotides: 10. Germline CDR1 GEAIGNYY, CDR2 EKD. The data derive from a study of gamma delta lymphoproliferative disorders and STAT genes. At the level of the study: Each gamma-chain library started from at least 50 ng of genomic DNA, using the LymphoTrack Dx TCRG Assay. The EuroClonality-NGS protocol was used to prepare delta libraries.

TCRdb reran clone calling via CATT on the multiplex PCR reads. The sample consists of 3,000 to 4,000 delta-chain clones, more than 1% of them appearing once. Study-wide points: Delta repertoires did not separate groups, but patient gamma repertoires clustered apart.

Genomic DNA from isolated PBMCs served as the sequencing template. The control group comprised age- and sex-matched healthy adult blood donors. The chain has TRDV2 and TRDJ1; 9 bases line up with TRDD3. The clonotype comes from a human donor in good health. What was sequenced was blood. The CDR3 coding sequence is TGTGCCTGTGACTCCTTATTGGGGGATAGTTACACCGATAAACTCATCTTT. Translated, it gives CACDSLLGDSYTDKLIF.